One sample yielded the 10 T cell receptor beta chains listed below, sequenced in a study of OX40 agonist ivuxolimab in advanced cancers. Generated by immunoSEQ multiplex PCR, the TCRdb table keeps only in-frame clones and is missing some. The table includes 57,000 or so clones, 70% to 90% detected once. The specimen comprised CD4+ or CD8+ T cells sorted from blood, sampled in a trial of the OX40 agonist ivuxolimab. The receptors here all came from an adult with an advanced solid tumor such as melanoma, head and neck, liver or kidney cancer.

The chain recombines TRBV7-2 with TRBJ2-1; no reliable D call. V lost 0 bases, J lost 5 bases, and 11 bases lay in between. The CDR3 runs 15 residues. Germline values: CDR1 SGHTA, CDR2 FQGNSA. CDR3: CASSLALGNHNEQFF. CDR3 nucleotide sequence: TGTGCCAGCAGCTTAGCGTTAGGGAACCACAATGAGCAGTTCTTC.

V gene TRBV19 combines with J gene TRBJ2-7; D unclear. Germline CDR1 LNHDA, CDR2 SQIVND (reference sequence). This CDR3 spans 14 amino acids. With 6 bases removed from V and 0 bases from J, the gap between germline ends came to 12 bases. The CDR3 sequence: CASSPSRNSYEQYF. The DNA for the CDR3 is TGTGCCAGTAGCCCAAGCAGAAACTCCTACGAGCAGTACTTC.

The chain links TRBV4-1 to TRBJ2-7, with D possibly matching TRBD1 (5 bases). This CDR3 contains 14 residues. Deletions cut 0 bases from V and 4 bases from J, with 10 bases between. Germline lookup yields CDR1 MGHRA and CDR2 YSYEKL. CDR3 residues: CASSQDQGWYEQYF. CDR3 coding DNA: TGCGCCAGCAGCCAAGATCAGGGTTGGTACGAGCAGTACTTC.

The chain links TRBV15 to TRBJ2-3, with D hard to call. Germline V gene lookup returns CDR1 LNHNV and CDR2 YYDKDF (reference sequence). Trimming stripped 1 base from V and 0 bases from J, with 17 bases between. This CDR3 comprises 18 residues. CDR3 coding DNA: TGTGCCACCAGCAGAGGTCCGTTTGGCTATCTAAGCACAGATACGCAGTATTTT. This sequence encodes CATSRGPFGYLSTDTQYF.

The V and J genes are TRBV19 and TRBJ1-5; no clear D. Trimming stripped 7 bases from V and 3 bases from J, with 13 bases between. This CDR3 has 14 residues. Germline loops: CDR1 LNHDA, CDR2 SQIVND (reference sequence). The CDR3 bases are TGTGCCAGTACCCCAGAGGGTTTCAATCAGCCCCAGCATTTT. It translates to CASTPEGFNQPQHF.

This chain joins TRBV11-3 and TRBJ2-7; 10 bases line up with TRBD1. After removal of 3 bases from V and 4 bases from J, the junction contained 6 bases not matched to a gene. Germline lookup yields CDR1 SGHNT and CDR2 YENEEA. This CDR3 has 15 amino acids. Written as DNA, the CDR3 is TGTGCCAGCAGCTTTGATCGGGACAGGGGTTACGAGCAGTACTTC. This encodes CASSFDRDRGYEQYF.

J is TRBJ1-1 and V is TRBV6-1; D not resolved. Germline lookup yields CDR1 MNHNS and CDR2 SASEGT. This CDR3 is 13 amino acids long. V was cut by 1 base and J by 0 bases, with 3 bases left in between. The CDR3 nucleotides are TGTGCCAGCAGTGAAGAACTGAACACTGAAGCTTTCTTT. It yields the protein CASSEELNTEAFF.

The rearrangement joins TRBV28 to TRBJ2-6, with D possibly matching TRBD2 (6 bases). This CDR3 has 18 residues. Germline V lookup: CDR1 MDHEN, CDR2 SYDVKM. V lost 2 bases and J 0 bases, leaving 14 bases between the germline ends. Here the CDR3 reads CASSLNSGNPSGANVLTF. The CDR3, as DNA: TGTGCCAGCAGTTTAAATAGCGGAAACCCCTCTGGGGCCAACGTCCTGACTTTC.

This rearrangement joins TRBV4-1 to TRBJ1-2; 7 nucleotides align to TRBD1. This CDR3 is 14 amino acids long. V lost 3 bases and J lost 7; bases outside the gene matches: 8. CDR1 is MGHRA and CDR2 is YSYEKL in the germline V gene. The CDR3 DNA sequence: TGCGCCAGCAGCCAGGGACAGCATAAGAGTGGCTACACCTTC. This gives the protein CASSQGQHKSGYTF.

V gene TRBV19 combines with J gene TRBJ2-7; 7 positions agree with TRBD2. V lost 9 bases, J lost 3 bases, and 5 bases stayed unmatched. Germline-derived CDR1 and CDR2 are LNHDA and SQIVND (reference sequence). The CDR3 consists of 12 residues. As DNA, the CDR3 is TGTGCCAGCGGGAGGTCCGTCTACGAGCAGTACTTC. It is translated as CASGRSVYEQYF.